The present T cell receptor (beta chain) was sequenced within a study of blood T cell repertoires in COVID-19. In the study overall: The origin of the acute and convalescent COVID-19 samples was the United States, Italy and Spain. T cells, B-cell-depleted T cells, or PBMCs supplied cDNA or gDNA.

Study members were between roughly 18 and 100 years old and lived in 20 to 30 US regions. Authors' methods: Amplification with reference gene primers provided the estimates of nucleated cell counts. Assay: immunoSEQ multiplex PCR; the TCRdb copy retains only in-frame clones and omits some. That table supplies the V and J calls and clone size; D and trimming were determined from the DNA. This repertoire shows roughly 200,000 clones, 85% found once; its top ten account for under 20%. The sequence was obtained from a middle-aged man who had recovered from COVID-19. Input material: PBMCs or T cells enriched from blood (not recorded which).

The CDR3 nucleotides read TGTGCCAGCACTCCGGGACTAGCGGGAGACGAGCAGTACTTC. It is translated as CASTPGLAGDEQYF. This sequence joins TRBV27 and TRBJ2-7; 14 bases are a match to TRBD2. V shed 7 bases and J 5 bases; nucleotides not matched to a gene: 4. CDR3 size: 14 residues. Germline assignment: CDR1 MNHEY and CDR2 SMNVEV (reference sequence).